Below are 19 T cell receptor beta chains sequenced from a single sample in a study of identical twins. TCRdb re-analysed the 5' RACE reads in MiXCR, keeping a single row per CDR3 protein. This sample carries about 700,000 distinct CDR3 sequences, 8.5% to 9.5% of them seen once, and the ten largest clones take approximately 0.89%. In addition, the sample was reused for a study of yellow fever vaccine responses in identical twins.

Material for sequencing was PBMCs. Source of these receptors: a woman aged 18-29 years in good health.

The chain is built from TRBV2 and TRBJ2-5; 8 positions agree with TRBD1. J lost 1 base, V lost 6 bases, and 7 bases had no gene match. CDR1 and CDR2 from the germline V gene are SNHLY and FYNNEI. This CDR3 spans 15 amino acids. In DNA, the CDR3 is TGTGCCAGCAGCCTCCGGACAGGGACCCAAGAGACCCAGTACTTC. Its translation: CASSLRTGTQETQYF. The entire variable domain, with the rest obtained from reference TRBV2 and TRBJ2-5, is as follows: EPEVTQTPSHQVTQMGQEVILRCVPISNHLYFYWYRQILGQKVEFLVSFYNNEISEKSEIFDDQFSVERPDGSNFTLKIRSTKLEDSAMYFCASSLRTGTQETQYFGPGTRLLVL.

This clonotype was found a few times. The chain employs TRBV20-1 and TRBJ2-3, with 7 bases lining up with TRBD2. CDR1 is DFQATT, CDR2 SNEGSKA, per germline (reference sequence). V gave up 8 bases and J gave up 5 bases; unmatched junction bases: 4. The CDR3 is 11 residues long. The CDR3 sequence: CSSGTGDTQYF. In DNA, the CDR3 is TGCAGTAGCGGGACGGGAGATACGCAGTATTTT.

The chain uses TRBV28 and TRBJ2-4, with 7 nucleotides matching TRBD2. The CDR3 contains 17 residues. Germline loops: CDR1 MDHEN, CDR2 SYDVKM. V shed 5 bases, J shed 0 bases, and the junction held 10 bases outside the gene matches. DNA for the CDR3: TGTGCCAGCAGTCCGATACTAGCGTTTGGAGCCAAAAACATTCAGTACTTC. It yields the protein CASSPILAFGAKNIQYF.

This chain joins TRBV18 and TRBJ2-3; 14 nucleotides match TRBD2. CDR1 is KGHSH and CDR2 is LQKENI in the germline V gene. This CDR3 region has 18 residues. V dropped 3 bases and J dropped 3; count of bases not matched to a gene: 8. CDR3 region: CASSPSGTSGRETDTQYF. The CDR3 coding sequence is TGTGCCAGCTCACCTTCCGGGACTAGCGGGAGAGAGACAGATACGCAGTATTTT.

This clonotype was detected a few times. For the CDR3, the DNA is TGTGCCAGCAGCTCCGCCGGGGGTACGGCCTACGAGCAGTACTTC. Translated, it gives CASSSAGGTAYEQYF. The chain has TRBV28 and TRBJ2-7, with D perhaps TRBD2 (6 bases). Per germline, CDR1 MDHEN and CDR2 SYDVKM. The CDR3 runs 15 residues. Trimming removed 6 bases at V and 2 bases at J, with 17 bases between.

This CDR3 reads CSASGLAGVYEQYF. DNA of the CDR3: TGCAGTGCTAGTGGACTAGCGGGAGTCTACGAGCAGTACTTC. V gene TRBV20-1 combines with J gene TRBJ2-7, with TRBD2 matching over 13 bases. Germline CDR1 reads DFQATT; CDR2 reads SNEGSKA (reference sequence). J lost 3 bases, V lost 3 bases, and 2 bases had no gene match. This CDR3 is built from 14 residues.

The chain links TRBV28 to TRBJ1-4, with unresolved D. Trimming shortened V by 6 bases and J by 7 bases, and 12 bases separated the two germline ends. The CDR3 is made up of 13 amino acids. Germline assignment: CDR1 MDHEN and CDR2 SYDVKM. The CDR3 DNA reads TGTGCCAGCAGGCCGCCATGGGTTGAAAAACTGTTTTTT. Translated, it gives CASRPPWVEKLFF.

Only a few counts were recorded for this clonotype. This chain uses TRBV18 with TRBJ2-1; tentatively, D is TRBD1 (7 bases). CDR1 and CDR2 from the germline V gene are KGHSH and LQKENI. The CDR3 is 17 amino acids. Trimming stripped 3 bases from V and 4 bases from J, with 19 bases between. The CDR3 DNA follows: TGTGCCAGCTCACCGGGACATCAGGGGGGAAAGTACAATGAGCAGTTCTTC. Its translation: CASSPGHQGGKYNEQFF.

V is TRBV18 and J is TRBJ2-3; 8 bases match TRBD1. Germline V gives CDR1 KGHSH, CDR2 LQKENI. The J segment lost 4 bases and the V segment lost 5 bases, leaving 8 bases of the junction unmatched. This CDR3 is built from 15 residues. Written as DNA, the CDR3 is TGTGCCAGCTCATCTGACAGGGGTATTGCAGATACGCAGTATTTT. The encoded protein is CASSSDRGIADTQYF.

This clonotype was found a few times. J is TRBJ2-7 and V is TRBV7-8; TRBD2 matches 10 bases. From germline, CDR1 is SGHVS and CDR2 FQNEAQ. The V and J ends lost 5 bases and 3 bases, in that order; junction bases with no gene match: 7. The CDR3 consists of 15 residues. As DNA, the CDR3 is TGTGCCAGCAGCGACGGACTAGCGGAGATCTACGAGCAGTACTTC. It specifies CASSDGLAEIYEQYF.

This rearrangement joins TRBV5-1 to TRBJ2-2, with 8 bases matching TRBD1. The CDR3 has 19 amino acids. V lost 4 bases, J lost 1 base, and 15 bases stayed unmatched. Germline CDR1 is SGHRS and CDR2 is YFSETQ. CDR3 nucleotide sequence: TGCGCCAGCAGCCCCAATCGGGACAGGTACCCCCTGAACACCGGGGAGCTGTTTTTT. Translation: CASSPNRDRYPLNTGELFF.

This clonotype was seen only a few times. This chain joins TRBV4-3 and TRBJ2-2; 9 nucleotides align to TRBD2. The CDR3 spans 19 residues. V shed 0 bases, J shed 0 bases, and the junction held 8 bases outside the gene matches. Germline CDR1 is LGHNA and CDR2 is YSLEER. The chain's CDR3 is CASSQDLGLAFANTGELFF. Written as DNA, the CDR3 is TGCGCCAGCAGCCAAGATTTAGGACTAGCGTTCGCGAACACCGGGGAGCTGTTTTTT.

This clonotype was observed a few times. This rearrangement joins TRBV28 to TRBJ2-1, with D possibly matching TRBD2 (5 bases). Germline assignment: CDR1 MDHEN and CDR2 SYDVKM. V lost 4 bases and J lost 2, with 24 bases in between. This CDR3 comprises 19 residues. The CDR3 loop reads CASSWAWGLGGQTYNEQFF. Written as DNA, the CDR3 is TGTGCCAGCAGTTGGGCCTGGGGTCTAGGCGGGCAAACCTACAATGAGCAGTTCTTC.

This clonotype was counted between two and nine times. The gene calls are TRBV5-1 and TRBJ2-5; 11 bases align to TRBD1. The germline V gene encodes CDR1 SGHRS and CDR2 YFSETQ. V lost 4 bases to trimming and J lost 3 bases; unmatched junction nucleotides: 5. The CDR3 runs 15 residues. CDR3 residues: CASSGGQGDEETQYF. CDR3 DNA: TGCGCCAGCAGCGGGGGACAGGGGGACGAAGAGACCCAGTACTTC.

J is TRBJ2-1 and V is TRBV7-8, with D perhaps matching TRBD1 or TRBD2 (5 bases each). The CDR3 loop spans 16 amino acids. Germline values: CDR1 SGHVS, CDR2 FQNEAQ. The V end was cut by 3 bases, the J end by 5 bases, with 17 bases between. The CDR3 region has the DNA TGTGCCAGCAGCTTCCGAGGGCTAGGGGTAAACAATGAGCAGTTCTTC. Protein product: CASSFRGLGVNNEQFF.

Note on this clonotype: This may stem from a read error, because a much larger clone lies one nucleotide away. Given the absence of the conserved phenylalanine or tryptophan at the CDR3 end, a read error is likely. This chain links TRBV5-6 with TRBJ1-1; no clear D gene. V gave up 4 bases and J gave up 3 bases, with 10 bases separating them. This CDR3 contains 13 residues. The germline CDR1 and CDR2 sequences are SGHDT and YYEEEE. The CDR3 DNA reads as TGTGCCAGCAGCCTGATTCAGGACACTGAAGCTTTCCTT. Protein: CASSLIQDTEAFL.

This clonotype was counted between two and nine times. The V and J genes are TRBV3-1 and TRBJ2-7, with D tentatively TRBD1 or TRBD2 (5 bases each). V lost 4 bases and J 0 bases, leaving 13 bases between the germline ends. The CDR3 is made up of 15 amino acids. Germline V CDR1 and CDR2: LGHDT, YNNKEL (reference sequence). The DNA of the CDR3 is TGTGCCAGCAGCCGTGAGGGGCTAAGCTCCTACGAGCAGTACTTC. Amino acids: CASSREGLSSYEQYF.

This clonotype was counted at least ten times. The J gene is TRBJ1-4, the V gene TRBV3-1; D remains unclear. Germline loops: CDR1 LGHDT, CDR2 YNNKEL (reference sequence). The ends were cut back, 1 base at V and 4 bases at J, with 19 bases in the middle. CDR3 length equals 18 residues. The CDR3 sequence: CASSQARSVAGGNEKLFF. The CDR3 region has the DNA TGTGCCAGCAGCCAAGCCAGGTCGGTGGCAGGCGGTAATGAAAAACTGTTTTTT.

This clonotype showed up just a few times. V usage is TRBV27 and J usage is TRBJ2-1, with no clear D. From germline, CDR1 is MNHEY and CDR2 SMNVEV (reference sequence). This CDR3 comprises 13 residues. The germline V and J ends were trimmed by 2 bases and 6 bases, with 8 bases remaining between them. In DNA, the CDR3 is TGTGCCAGCAGTTTAGGGTTTGGCAATGAGCAGTTCTTC. As protein: CASSLGFGNEQFF.